This record concerns one TCR beta chain sequence. The target antigen is unknown. The junction differs from germline at one of its ends, possibly a read error. This sample was included in a study of cytomegalovirus exposure and HLA in healthy donors. The PCR used 60 Vbeta and 13 Jbeta primers. Repertoires were generated with immunoSEQ multiplex PCR, while TCRdb's copy carries only in-frame clones and drops some. The data hold about 190,000 clones, with roughly 83% observed a single time. All the people who gave samples were healthy bone marrow donors. The germline V gene has CDR1 SGHTS and CDR2 YDEGEE. The CDR3 extends over 15 amino acids. Regarding the study as a whole: HLA restriction was apparent for most CMV-associated TCR beta chains in a later analysis. Presence/absence analyses took donor sequencing depth as roughly uniform. There were reportedly fewer N-insertions in an Asian-associated ancestry cluster than the roughly 670-donor mean, in a later analysis.

The clonotype comes from a woman aged 45-59 years in good health and CMV-seronegative. Sequenced: PBMCs. This chain joins TRBV5-8 and TRBJ2-7, with D possibly being TRBD2 (5 bases). The CDR3 coding sequence is TGTGCCAGCACCTTGCGACGGGATCCTTTCTACGAGCAGTACTTC. Residues: CASTLRRDPFYEQYF.